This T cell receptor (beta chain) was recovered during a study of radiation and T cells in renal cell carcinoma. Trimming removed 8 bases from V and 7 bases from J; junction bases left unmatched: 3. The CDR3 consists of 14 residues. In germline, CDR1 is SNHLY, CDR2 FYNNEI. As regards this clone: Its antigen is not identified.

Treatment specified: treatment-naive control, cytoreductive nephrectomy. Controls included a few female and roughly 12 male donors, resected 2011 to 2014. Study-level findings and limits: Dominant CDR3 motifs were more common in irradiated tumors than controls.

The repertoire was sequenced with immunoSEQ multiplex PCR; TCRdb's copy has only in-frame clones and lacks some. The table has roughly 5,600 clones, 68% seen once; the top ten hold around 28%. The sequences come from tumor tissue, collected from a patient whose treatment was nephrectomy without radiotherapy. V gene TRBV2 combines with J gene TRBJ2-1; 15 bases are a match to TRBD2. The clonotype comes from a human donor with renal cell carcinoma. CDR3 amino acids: CASRTSGRGNEQFF. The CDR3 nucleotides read TGTGCCAGCCGGACTAGCGGGAGGGGAAATGAGCAGTTCTTC.